The 17 T cell receptor beta chains below come from one sample, sequenced in a study of CD8+ T cells in alopecia areata. RNA extraction was followed by reverse transcription into cDNA, which acted as the sequencing template. The assay was immunoSEQ multiplex PCR, and TCRdb's table has in-frame clones only and misses some. Seen here are fewer than 250,000 clones, around three fifths observed once, and the top ten hold roughly 0.47%. The sample in question was CD4+ T cells sorted from blood, obtained at week 0. The receptors shown here come from a human donor with alopecia areata.

The V and J genes are TRBV7-9 and TRBJ1-2; D unresolved. Deletions cut 0 bases from V and 8 bases from J, with 13 bases between. The germline V gene encodes CDR1 SEHNR and CDR2 FQNEAQ (reference sequence). This CDR3 spans 14 amino acids. The CDR3 DNA sequence: TGTGCCAGCAGCTTAGCTGCTTACAGAGACGGCTACACCTTC. Translated, it gives CASSLAAYRDGYTF. The full variable domain, rest sourced from reference TRBV7-9 and TRBJ1-2, is DTGVSQNPRHKITKRGQNVTFRCDPISEHNRLYWYRQTLGQGPEFLTYFQNEAQLEKSRLLSDRFSAERPKGSFSTLEIQRTEQGDSAMYLCASSLAAYRDGYTFGSGTRLTVV.

This clone was observed once. The chain recombines TRBV7-9 with TRBJ2-3; 8 bases align to TRBD1. The ends lost 2 bases at V and 2 bases at J; junction bases unmatched: 9. CDR1 and CDR2 from the germline V gene are SEHNR and FQNEAQ (reference sequence). The CDR3 sequence is 17 residues long. This CDR3 reads CASSLRQGARNTDTQYF. In DNA, the CDR3 is TGTGCCAGCAGCTTACGGCAGGGGGCACGTAACACAGATACGCAGTATTTT.

The chain has TRBV25-1 and TRBJ2-2, with D uncertain. The germline CDR1 and CDR2 sequences are MGHDK and SYGVNS. The CDR3 contains 15 residues. Trimming pared 4 bases from V and 5 bases from J, leaving 14 bases between. CDR3 sequence reads: CASSGPRVRTGELFF. The CDR3 region has the DNA TGTGCCAGCAGTGGCCCCCGGGTACGGACCGGGGAGCTGTTTTTT.

This clone was detected once. The genes are TRBV5-6 and TRBJ2-7; weak D call: TRBD2 (7 bases). Looked up from germline, CDR1 is SGHDT and CDR2 is YYEEEE. With 6 bases removed from V and 0 bases from J, the gap between germline ends came to 16 bases. CDR3 length: 15 residues. The DNA of the CDR3 is TGTGCCAGCACCCCTTGGGAGGGGGTCTCCTACGAGCAGTACTTC. This sequence encodes CASTPWEGVSYEQYF.

This clone occurred once. The chain uses TRBV2 and TRBJ2-7, with D possibly being TRBD1 (5 bases). Germline CDR1 SNHLY, CDR2 FYNNEI. V lost 7 bases to trimming and J lost 2 bases, with 18 bases between them. CDR3 length: 15 residues. In nucleotides, the CDR3 is TGTGCCAGCACCGCAGGGTACAGGCCAGCCTACGAGCAGTACTTC. Translating it yields CASTAGYRPAYEQYF.

Many counts were recorded for this clone. V gene TRBV6-6 combines with J gene TRBJ2-7; D is uncertain. V was pared by 5 bases and J by 7 bases, with 21 bases between. This CDR3 region has 15 residues. The V gene's germline CDR1 is MNHNY and CDR2 SVGAGI (reference sequence). DNA for the CDR3: TGTGCCAGCAGTACCGGCACTCTGGGATCTGGGGAGCAGTACTTC. It encodes CASSTGTLGSGEQYF.

This chain uses TRBV15 with TRBJ2-4, with a possible D match to TRBD1 (6 bases). Trimming took 5 bases from V and 4 from J, leaving 18 bases between them. This CDR3 has 16 amino acids. Germline V CDR1 and CDR2: LNHNV, YYDKDF (reference sequence). CDR3 coding DNA: TGTGCCACCAGCGGAGTCACCGACAGGCATAAAAACATTCAGTACTTC. Translating gives CATSGVTDRHKNIQYF.

Only a few counts were recorded for this clone. This chain links TRBV9 with TRBJ2-3, with TRBD1 as a possible D gene (6 bases). The V end was cut by 0 bases, the J end by 0 bases, with 11 bases between. Germline V gene lookup returns CDR1 SGDLS and CDR2 YYNGEE. The CDR3 consists of 16 residues. The CDR3 loop reads CASSVGTDFSTDTQYF. In DNA, the CDR3 is TGTGCCAGCAGCGTAGGGACAGATTTTAGCACAGATACGCAGTATTTT.

The chain couples TRBV30 to TRBJ1-2, with unresolved D. The CDR3 consists of 13 residues. Germline V gene lookup returns CDR1 GTSNPN and CDR2 SVGIG (reference sequence). Trimming removed 0 bases from V and 8 bases from J, with 13 bases in between. The DNA for the CDR3 is TGTGCCTGGAGTGTATATGGCACGAAGGGCTACACCTTC. Amino acids: CAWSVYGTKGYTF.

The chain joins TRBV9 to TRBJ2-3; 10 bases match TRBD1. CDR1 is SGDLS, CDR2 YYNGEE, per germline. The CDR3 is made up of 16 amino acids. With 5 bases clipped from V and 2 bases from J, the junction kept 8 bases outside the gene matches. The CDR3, as DNA: TGTGCCAGCAGTCCTCCCGGGACAGGGGCCACAGATACGCAGTATTTT. Translation gives CASSPPGTGATDTQYF.

The rearrangement links TRBV11-2 to TRBJ1-5; D is unresolved. Trimming cost V 2 bases and J 1 base, with 6 bases left between them. The germline V gene encodes CDR1 SGHAT and CDR2 FQNNGV. The CDR3 spans 14 residues. The CDR3 region has the DNA TGTGCCAGCAGCTTACCGGGGAGCAATCAGCCCCAGCATTTT. It codes for CASSLPGSNQPQHF.

This clone has just a few counts. The V call is TRBV7-2, the J call TRBJ2-3; D is unclear. The V end lost 2 bases, the J end lost 1 base, and 10 bases lay between the germline ends. Germline V gene lookup returns CDR1 SGHTA and CDR2 FQGNSA. The CDR3 extends over 15 amino acids. The CDR3: CASSLNPKRTDTQYF. The CDR3 nucleotides read TGTGCCAGCAGCTTAAATCCGAAGCGCACAGATACGCAGTATTTT.

V usage is TRBV29-1 and J usage is TRBJ2-1; 11 bases line up with TRBD2. Trimming at V came to 4 bases and at J to 0 bases, leaving 14 bases not matched to a gene. The V gene's germline CDR1 is SQVTM and CDR2 ANQGSEA. The CDR3 has 19 residues. The CDR3 DNA reads as TGCAGCGTTGCTCTCCGACTAGCGGGAATTAAGAGCTCCTACAATGAGCAGTTCTTC. It encodes CSVALRLAGIKSSYNEQFF.

A note on this clone: Distinct nucleotide sequences in the sample also encode this CDR3. This rearrangement joins TRBV30 to TRBJ1-5; D unclear. Germline lookup yields CDR1 GTSNPN and CDR2 SVGIG (reference sequence). The CDR3 loop spans 13 amino acids. Trimming removed 0 bases at V and 4 bases at J, with 7 bases between. CDR3 protein: CAWSVRGNQPQHF. The CDR3 nucleotides read TGTGCCTGGAGTGTACGAGGGAATCAGCCCCAGCATTTT.

This clone showed up just once. V usage is TRBV5-6 and J usage is TRBJ2-6; D not certain. V was clipped by 4 bases and J by 4 bases, with 12 bases between them. The CDR3 is 15 amino acids. From germline, CDR1 is SGHDT and CDR2 YYEEEE. Here the CDR3 reads CASSPPPGGANVLTF. CDR3 nucleotide sequence: TGTGCCAGCAGCCCCCCTCCTGGGGGGGCCAACGTCCTGACTTTC.

In its sample, this clone was seen a few times. The chain combines TRBV6-5 with TRBJ2-7; a weak D match, TRBD1 (5 bases). V lost 2 bases, J lost 0 bases, and 11 bases lay in between. CDR1 MNHEY and CDR2 SVGAGI come from the germline V gene. CDR3 size: 15 residues. CDR3: CASSYTAGFSYEQYF. Written as DNA, the CDR3 is TGTGCCAGCAGTTACACGGCAGGGTTCTCCTACGAGCAGTACTTC.

This chain links TRBV5-4 with TRBJ1-1, with D hard to call. Germline V gene sequence: CDR1 SGHNT, CDR2 YYREEE (reference sequence). The CDR3 is made up of 15 amino acids. Trimming stripped 5 bases from V and 6 bases from J, with 20 bases between. The CDR3 region is CASSSNLEVSAEAFF. DNA of the CDR3: TGTGCCAGCAGTTCAAACTTAGAAGTTAGCGCTGAAGCTTTCTTT.